This is a list of T cell receptor beta chains from one sample in a study of cytomegalovirus exposure and HLA in healthy donors. Sequencing used immunoSEQ multiplex PCR; TCRdb keeps in-frame clones, though not all of them. The sample table sets out approximately 79,000 clones. What was sequenced was PBMCs. The receptors derive from a middle-aged man in good health and CMV-seronegative. Both conserved end residues are part of each CDR3. Each record gives: J gene, D gene, V gene, CDR3 DNA, CDR3 protein. A D gene is named only where the DNA matches it firmly.

TRBJ2-5 TRBD2 TRBV19 TGTGCCAGTAGTTCCTCGGGGGGACGAGAGACCCAGTACTTC CASSSSGGRETQYF
TRBJ2-1 - TRBV11-2 TGTGCCAGCAGTTTACGGTCCCGCGGGACCTACAATGAGCAGTTCTTC CASSLRSRGTYNEQFF
TRBJ1-2 - TRBV7-2 TGTGCCAGCAGCTTAAGCCAGGTCTATGGCTACACCTTC CASSLSQVYGYTF
TRBJ2-1 - TRBV30 TGTGCCTGGAGTGTTACTTATGAGCAGTTCTTC CAWSVTYEQFF
TRBJ1-1 TRBD1 TRBV5-6 TGTGCCAGCAGCTTGTTAAGGGGGCGAACCACTGAAGCTTTCTTT CASSLLRGRTTEAFF
TRBJ2-7 - TRBV5-1 TGCGCCAGCAGCTTCTTCGGGGAGGCCTACGAGCAGTACTTC CASSFFGEAYEQYF
TRBJ1-2 TRBD1 TRBV27 TGTGCCAGCAGACCCGGGACAGGGGGATACGGCTATGGCTACACCTTC CASRPGTGGYGYGYTF
TRBJ1-4 - TRBV4-1 TGCGCCAGCAGCGTTCGGACAGATTCGTCCGTAGGGGAAAAACTGTTTTTT CASSVRTDSSVGEKLFF
TRBJ2-7 TRBD2 TRBV5-1 TGCGCCAGCAGCTTGGTTAGCGGGGCATACGAGCAGTACTTC CASSLVSGAYEQYF
TRBJ1-6 - TRBV2 TGTGCCAGCAGTGCTCTAAGCGGTCGTCCAGGTTCACCCCTCCACTTT CASSALSGRPGSPLHF
TRBJ1-1 - TRBV4-3 TGCGCCAGCAGCCAAGAGTTAAGCAGGGTGAACACTGAAGCTTTCTTT CASSQELSRVNTEAFF
TRBJ2-1 - TRBV19 TGTGCCAGTAGTATACGTTACAATGAGCAGTTCTTC CASSIRYNEQFF
TRBJ2-3 TRBD2 TRBV7-2 TGTGCCAGCAGCCGAGCGGGGAGCACAGATACGCAGTATTTT CASSRAGSTDTQYF
TRBJ2-2 - TRBV21-1 TGTGCCAGCGGGGAAAGAGGAGGGAAAATTTCGAACACCGGGGAGCTGTTTTTT CASGERGGKISNTGELFF
TRBJ2-7 - TRBV20-1 TGCAGTGCTAGAGATGAGGCCAGAAACTACTTC CSARDEARNYF
TRBJ2-1 - TRBV7-2 TGTGCCAGCAGCTTCTCTGTACCGGGAGCCAATGAGCAGTTCTTC CASSFSVPGANEQFF
TRBJ2-7 - TRBV6-6 TGTGCCAGCAGTTACTCTAACCTTCGGGAGCAGTACTTC CASSYSNLREQYF
TRBJ1-2 TRBD1 TRBV6-5 TGTGCCAGCAGTTACCGACAGGGGTTCCATGGCTACACCTTC CASSYRQGFHGYTF
TRBJ2-7 - TRBV5-1 TGCGCCAGCAGTTACAGCTCCTACGAGCAGTACTTC CASSYSSYEQYF
TRBJ1-4 TRBD1 TRBV28 TGTGCCAGCAGTGCCTACAGGGGGGGAGAAAAACTGTTTTTT CASSAYRGGEKLFF
TRBJ2-2 - TRBV6-5 TGTGCCAGCAGTTACCTCTTGACAGGCACCGGGGAGCTGTTTTTT CASSYLLTGTGELFF
TRBJ1-5 - TRBV20-1 TGCAGTGCTAGAGGGCGGGGGCCCCAGCATTTT CSARGRGPQHF
TRBJ2-1 - TRBV11-3 TGTGCCAGCAGCTTAGGGGCAGAAGTCAATGAGCAGTTCTTC CASSLGAEVNEQFF
TRBJ1-2 TRBD1 TRBV30 TGTGCCTGGAGTCTTCCGGGACAGGGTGGTGGCTACACCTTC CAWSLPGQGGGYTF
TRBJ2-7 - TRBV6-1 TGTGCCAGCAGTGAACGAAAGACACGGGGGTACGAGCAGTACTTC CASSERKTRGYEQYF
TRBJ1-2 TRBD1 TRBV28 TGTGCCAGCGGACAGGGACGCTATGGCTACACCTTC CASGQGRYGYTF
TRBJ1-2 TRBD1 TRBV19 TGTGCCAGTACCCGGGACAGGGAAGACGGCTACACCTTC CASTRDREDGYTF
TRBJ2-7 TRBD2 TRBV10-3 TGTGCCATCAGTGACGGACTAGCGGGAGGTGAGCAGTACTTC CAISDGLAGGEQYF
TRBJ2-7 TRBD2 TRBV11-2 TGTGCCAGCAGCTTAACGGCGGGAGGGCAGGTTGAGCAGTACTTC CASSLTAGGQVEQYF